The entry that follows covers one TCR beta chain sequence. Antigen unknown. Researchers ran the PCR with 60 Vbeta and 13 Jbeta primers. Using immunoSEQ multiplex PCR, the repertoire was profiled, and TCRdb retains in-frame clones only, with some absent. Of tens of thousands of clones listed, approximately 67% are singletons. The germline gives CDR1 MNHNY, CDR2 SVGAGI (reference sequence). The CDR3 runs 12 residues. With 7 bases removed from V and 4 bases from J, the gap between germline ends came to 10 bases. The record originates from a study of cytomegalovirus exposure and HLA in healthy donors. Study findings and constraints: The study dropped some indistinguishable V segments, TRBV6-2 and TRBV6-3 among them.

Input material: PBMCs. This clonotype originated in a woman between 25 and 40 years old in good health and CMV-seronegative. The chain is built from TRBV6-6 and TRBJ1-1; no definite D call. CDR3 protein: CASNLPGTEAFF. The CDR3 DNA reads as TGTGCCAGCAACCTACCAGGCACTGAAGCTTTCTTT.